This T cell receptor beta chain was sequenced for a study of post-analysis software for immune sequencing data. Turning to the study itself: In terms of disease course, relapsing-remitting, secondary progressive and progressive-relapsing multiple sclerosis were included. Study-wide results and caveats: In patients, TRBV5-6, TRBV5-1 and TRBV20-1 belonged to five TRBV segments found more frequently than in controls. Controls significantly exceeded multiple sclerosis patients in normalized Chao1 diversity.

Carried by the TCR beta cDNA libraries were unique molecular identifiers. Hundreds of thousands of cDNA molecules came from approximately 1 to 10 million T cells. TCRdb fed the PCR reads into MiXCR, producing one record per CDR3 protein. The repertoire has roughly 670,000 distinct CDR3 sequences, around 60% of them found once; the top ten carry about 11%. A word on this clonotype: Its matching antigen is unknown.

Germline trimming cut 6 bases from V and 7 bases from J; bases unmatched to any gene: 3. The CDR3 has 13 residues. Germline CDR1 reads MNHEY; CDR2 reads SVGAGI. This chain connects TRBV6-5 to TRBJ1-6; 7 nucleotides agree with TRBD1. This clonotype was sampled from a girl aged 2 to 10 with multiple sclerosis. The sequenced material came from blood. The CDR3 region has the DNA TGTGCCAGCAGAGGGGACAGAAATTCACCCCTCCACTTT. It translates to CASRGDRNSPLHF.